The present TCR beta chain was sequenced within a study of T cells in Graves' hyperthyroidism and ophthalmopathy. Study background: Peripheral blood draws took place at initial diagnosis, ahead of any treatment.

This clonotype was seen many times. Its antigen is not identified. Graves' hyperthyroidism was deemed stable absent ophthalmopathy progression within 18 months. Study-wide results and limits: The model foresaw ophthalmopathy a median roughly 6.3 months prior to onset.

The CDR3 runs to 16 residues. The junction had 6 bases not matched to a gene; V was cut back by 3 bases and J by 8 bases. Researchers amplified the TCR beta CDR3 regions from RNA transcripts. A first-round RT-PCR of the TCR CDR3 used the HTBI primer set. TCRdb itself ran the multiplex PCR reads through MiXCR, one entry per CDR3 protein. This table holds approximately 430,000 distinct CDR3 sequences, 15% to 17% found once. The clonotype originates from a woman younger than 30 with Graves' hyperthyroidism. The chain recombines TRBV12-3 or TRBV12-4 with TRBJ2-1; the match to TRBD2 covers 14 bases. The sequenced sample consisted of blood. Written as DNA, the CDR3 is TGTGCCAGCAGTTTGGGGGGGACTAGCGGGGGCGATGAGCAGTTCTTC. Protein: CASSLGGTSGGDEQFF.